The 19 T cell receptor beta chains below come from one sample, sequenced in a study of beta chain features in type 1 diabetes. Reverse transcription of all isolated RNA meant that expressed TCRB transcripts were sequenced. Only in-frame clones appear in the TCRdb table, and some are missing; sequencing was by immunoSEQ multiplex PCR. The sample contains tens of thousands of clones, around 40% of which appear only once. Which antigens these TCRs recognize remains unknown. Study-wide results and caveats: TCRB CDR3s from Type 1 diabetes patients were moderately but significantly shorter in all four CD4+ subsets.

The sample consisted of stem cell memory CD4+ T cells from blood. Every receptor here comes from a man younger than 40 with type 1 diabetes.

The rearrangement links TRBV27 to TRBJ2-5; TRBD2 aligns across 8 bases. CDR3 length: 14 amino acids. Germline V gives CDR1 MNHEY, CDR2 SMNVEV (reference sequence). With V trimmed by 2 bases and J by 14 bases, 13 bases remained unmatched. CDR3 DNA: TGTGCCAGCAGTTTAGGATATAGCGGGACGATACACTACTTC. Protein product: CASSLGYSGTIHYF.

The V and J genes are TRBV4-2 and TRBJ2-3; 9 bases agree with TRBD2. The germline CDR1 and CDR2 sequences are LGHNA and YNFKEQ. The CDR3 extends over 16 amino acids. V lost 4 bases to trimming and J lost 2 bases; unmatched junction nucleotides: 7. CDR3: CASSRTTSGLTDTQYF. CDR3 nucleotides: TGTGCCAGCAGCCGAACGACTAGCGGCCTCACAGATACGCAGTATTTT.

The V call is TRBV28, the J call TRBJ2-6; D remains ambiguous. There are 13 residues in the CDR3. V lost 5 bases, J lost 1 base, and 3 bases lay in between. Germline-derived CDR1 and CDR2 are MDHEN and SYDVKM. The CDR3 here is CASSRSGANVLTF. CDR3 bases: TGTGCCAGCAGTCGGTCTGGGGCCAACGTCCTGACTTTC.

A few counts support this clone. This CDR3 is CASSVAIGLVGTGELFF. The CDR3, as DNA: TGTGCCAGCAGCGTAGCCATTGGACTAGTGGGCACCGGGGAGCTGTTTTTT. The V and J genes are TRBV9 and TRBJ2-2; 7 bases align to TRBD2. V shed 0 bases and J 4 bases; nucleotides not matched to a gene: 9. The CDR3 length is 17 residues. The germline CDR1 and CDR2 sequences are SGDLS and YYNGEE.

This clone was counted between two and nine times. CDR3 sequence reads: CASTPGLANTGELFF. The CDR3 nucleotides read TGCGCCAGCACCCCGGGACTAGCGAACACCGGGGAGCTGTTTTTT. J is TRBJ2-2 and V is TRBV5-1, with 8 bases matching TRBD2. V lost 6 bases, J lost 0 bases, and 4 bases stayed unmatched. CDR3 length: 15 amino acids. The V gene's germline CDR1 is SGHRS and CDR2 YFSETQ.

The V gene is TRBV4-1, the J gene TRBJ2-1; 11 bases match TRBD2. Germline assignment: CDR1 MGHRA and CDR2 YSYEKL. The V gene end was trimmed by 0 bases and the J gene end by 5 bases; junction bases not matched to a gene: 6. CDR3 length: 17 amino acids. CDR3 amino acids: CASSQDLGLADNNEQFF. CDR3 bases: TGCGCCAGCAGCCAAGATCTGGGACTAGCGGACAACAATGAGCAGTTCTTC.

This sequence joins TRBV6-6 and TRBJ2-1; 9 nucleotides match TRBD2. The germline gives CDR1 MNHNY, CDR2 SVGAGI (reference sequence). The CDR3 length is 15 residues. Trimming removed 2 bases from V and 10 bases from J; junction bases left unmatched: 9. The DNA of the CDR3 is TGTGCCAGCAGTTACGGCGGGAGGGCTGGAGACGAGCAGTTCTTC. Translation gives CASSYGGRAGDEQFF.

This chain links TRBV7-8 with TRBJ2-5, with D possibly being TRBD1 (6 bases). Germline assignment: CDR1 SGHVS and CDR2 FQNEAQ. V was cut by 7 bases and J by 5 bases, with 14 bases left in between. The CDR3 is made up of 13 amino acids. CDR3 sequence (DNA): TGTGCCAGCATCCGAGGGGGTGGGGAGACCCAGTACTTC. Encoded protein: CASIRGGGETQYF. Full variable domain (outside the CDR3, taken from reference TRBV7-8 and TRBJ2-5): GAGVSQSPRYKVAKRGQDVALRCDPISGHVSLFWYQQALGQGPEFLTYFQNEAQLDKSGLPSDRFFAERPEGSVSTLKIQRTQQEDSAVYLCASIRGGGETQYFGPGTRLLVL.

There are a few counts of this clone. One end of the junction fails to match germline, which may point to a read error. J is TRBJ2-3 and V is TRBV2; TRBD1 aligns across 7 bases. The CDR3 sequence is 15 residues long. CDR1 is SNHLY and CDR2 is FYNNEI in the germline V gene. This CDR3 reads CASRYSQTGQTPQVF. CDR3 sequence (DNA): TGTGCCAGCAGATACTCACAGACGGGACAGACTCCCCAAGTTTTT.

This clone was seen a few times. The rearrangement links TRBV29-1 to TRBJ2-3; unclear D gene. Germline V gene sequence: CDR1 SQVTM, CDR2 ANQGSEA. Trimming pared 3 bases from V and 4 bases from J, leaving 14 bases between. The CDR3 contains 14 residues. CDR3 region: CSVDASPGADTQYF. DNA of the CDR3: TGCAGCGTTGACGCCAGCCCAGGCGCAGATACGCAGTATTTT.

The V call is TRBV29-1, the J call TRBJ2-7; 9 nucleotides agree with TRBD2. This CDR3 comprises 12 residues. CDR1 and CDR2 (germline): SQVTM, ANQGSEA. The V and J ends lost 4 bases and 4 bases, in that order; junction bases with no gene match: 2. The CDR3 DNA is TGCAGCGTTGTGACTAGCGGTTACGAGCAGTACTTC. Translating it yields CSVVTSGYEQYF.

This clone was counted a few times. This chain links TRBV7-6 with TRBJ2-7; D gene uncertain. The ends were cut back, 1 base at V and 2 bases at J, with 9 bases in the middle. Germline V gene sequence: CDR1 SGHVS, CDR2 FNYEAQ. CDR3 size: 14 residues. This chain's CDR3 is CASSLVAGTYEQYF. CDR3 sequence (DNA): TGTGCCAGCAGCTTAGTAGCCGGAACCTACGAGCAGTACTTC.

DNA of the CDR3: TGTGCCAGCAGGGGATCCGGGACAGGGAAAGAAGAGCAGTACTTC. It encodes CASRGSGTGKEEQYF. The J gene is TRBJ2-7, the V gene TRBV2, with 9 bases identical to TRBD1. J was trimmed by 7 bases and V by 6 bases; bases with no gene match: 13. Germline V CDR1 and CDR2: SNHLY, FYNNEI. CDR3 length: 15 residues. Complete variable domain (other parts from reference TRBV2 and TRBJ2-7): EPEVTQTPSHQVTQMGQEVILRCVPISNHLYFYWYRQILGQKVEFLVSFYNNEISEKSEIFDDQFSVERPDGSNFTLKIRSTKLEDSAMYFCASRGSGTGKEEQYFGPGTRLTVT.

The chain is built from TRBV5-1 and TRBJ1-2, with unresolved D. The CDR3 length is 12 residues. Trimming stripped 4 bases from V and 5 bases from J, with 9 bases between. The V gene's germline CDR1 is SGHRS and CDR2 YFSETQ. The CDR3 loop reads CASSDAAYGYTF. DNA for the CDR3: TGCGCCAGCAGCGACGCAGCGTATGGCTACACCTTC.

This clone was observed a handful of times. This chain joins TRBV7-2 and TRBJ2-6; TRBD1 is a possible D gene (5 bases). V lost 3 bases, J lost 0 bases, and 9 bases lay in between. CDR3 length equals 16 residues. Germline values: CDR1 SGHTA, CDR2 FQGNSA. CDR3 residues: CASSLSRGSGANVLTF. As DNA, the CDR3 is TGTGCCAGCAGCTTGAGTAGGGGCTCTGGGGCCAACGTCCTGACTTTC.

A few counts support this clone. The chain recombines TRBV9 with TRBJ2-5, with unresolved D. The closer fit of TRBJ2-7 to the DNA end suggests the J call may be wrong. This CDR3 has 14 amino acids. Germline-derived CDR1 and CDR2 are SGDLS and YYNGEE. The CDR3 DNA is TGTGCCAGCAGCTCCGCTCCGGCAGGATACGAGCAGTACTTC. Residues: CASSSAPAGYEQYF.

The chain uses TRBV28 and TRBJ2-3, with 9 bases lining up with TRBD1. V was pared by 4 bases and J by 2 bases, with 7 bases of the junction left unmatched. The CDR3 contains 16 residues. Germline V gene lookup returns CDR1 MDHEN and CDR2 SYDVKM. This CDR3 is CASSSRQGVYTDTQYF. Written as DNA, the CDR3 is TGTGCCAGCAGTTCCCGACAGGGGGTCTACACAGATACGCAGTATTTT.

This rearrangement joins TRBV6-1 to TRBJ2-7; D may be TRBD2 (6 bases). The CDR3 is 17 residues long. Germline V gives CDR1 MNHNS, CDR2 SASEGT. The V end lost 6 bases, the J end lost 0 bases, and 21 bases lay between the germline ends. In DNA, the CDR3 is TGTGCCAGCAGGGAATTTCCAGGAGGGATCAGCTCCTACGAGCAGTACTTC. As protein: CASREFPGGISSYEQYF.

This clone has more than one count but fewer than ten. The chain carries TRBV19 and TRBJ1-1; tentatively, D is TRBD1 (5 bases). With 6 bases removed from V and 6 bases from J, the gap between germline ends came to 8 bases. The germline CDR1 and CDR2 sequences are LNHDA and SQIVND (reference sequence). CDR3 size: 11 residues. The CDR3 nucleotides are TGTGCCAGTAGCCGGACATCTGAAGCTTTCTTT. Translation gives CASSRTSEAFF.